The source of this T cell receptor (beta chain) is a study of blood T cell repertoires in COVID-19 (dated by TCRdb to the early 2020s). Study-wide context: Collaborator samples came from the United States, Italy and Spain and covered acute and convalescent phases of COVID-19. Sample metadata almost always included a de-identified subject ID, COVID-19 status, age in years and sex. Subjects who had been exposed to COVID-19, were actively infected with it, or had recovered from it provided the deeply sampled blood TCRbeta repertoires that made up the dataset. The repertoires were released in a freely available public database meant as a resource for research on the immune response to SARS-CoV-2. Where available, HLA class I and class II types were obtained from metadata supplied by the sample provider rather than from assay-based typing. The samples were drawn from the first 160 participants of the ongoing ImmuneRACE study and from 1,200 or so subjects provided by 6 global collaborators. The prospective study material was composed of cDNA or gDNA derived from T cells, B-cell-depleted T cells, or PBMCs. Overall study outcomes, separate from this receptor: The amount of clinical and demographic metadata varied by source and participant and was provided uncurated.

TCRbeta CDR3 regions were amplified from genomic DNA by means of the immunoSEQ Assay, a bias-controlled multiplex PCR. The paper's processing steps were these. Within the assay, amplification of reference gene primers was used to estimate how many nucleated cells each sample contained. To quantify the absolute abundance of each unique TCRbeta CDR3 rearrangement, sequence reads were collapsed and filtered. For each sample, productive Simpson clonality was calculated as the square root of Simpson's diversity index across productive rearrangements. This is the immuneACCESS table as TCRdb keeps it, with only in-frame sequences that have V and J called. A part of the clones is gone; compared with another copy, unresolved V genes explain less than half, and the rest is unexplained. V and J calls and clone size are as listed in that table; D and trimming were resolved from the DNA. This sample is represented by around 280,000 clones; 87% of them were singletons. In total, the top ten clones hold 2% to 2.5% of the sample.

Another Seattle source contributed samples from volunteer blood donors who had recovered from COVID-19. Collaborating institutions collected whole blood in K2EDTA tubes following their own protocols. For TCRbeta analysis, collaborator samples were shipped as frozen whole blood, as isolated PBMCs, or as DNA extracted from either sample type. As regards this clone: It lacks a known antigen. Base qualities were left out, and no much larger clone turns up one base away.

The CDR3 runs 15 amino acids, cysteine and phenylalanine included. Only the CDR3 region is kept as DNA, spanning 45 bases read in frame from base 1. V is reduced by 4 bases and J by 8 bases, leaving a spacing of 20 bases between them. The germline V gene (reference sequence) gives CDR1 as SGHAT and CDR2 as FQDESV. The chain uses TRBV11-1 and TRBJ1-2, with TRBD1 perhaps the D gene, on 5 matching bases. The sequenced sample consisted of peripheral blood. The TCR was taken from a woman between 50 and 59 years old who had recovered from COVID-19. In nucleotides, the sequence is TGTGCCAGCAGCTCCGCCACAGGAGCGCGGGGAGGCTACACCTTC. It translates to CASSSATGARGGYTF.